This T cell receptor (beta chain) was obtained from a study of graft-versus-host responses after intestinal transplantation. Across the whole study: Recipients had transplants, and these were multivisceral, liver-intestinal, or isolated intestinal. Every one of the recipients received anti-thymocyte globulin induction and afterwards took tacrolimus and steroids for approximately three years.

Trimming cost V 8 bases and J 4 bases, with 16 bases left between them. Germline CDR1 reads MNHNS; CDR2 reads SASEGT. The CDR3 totals 14 residues. Turning to this clone: Its antigen is still unknown.

Sequencing used immunoSEQ multiplex PCR; TCRdb keeps in-frame clones, though not all of them. The repertoire consists of tens of thousands of clones, with 80% to 90% occurring once and the leading ten covering around 0.6%. The sequence was obtained from a human donor who was the organ donor for an intestinal transplant. The gene calls are TRBV6-1 and TRBJ2-3; TRBD2 might be the D (7 bases). Material: unstimulated CD4+ T cells sorted from spleen or lymph node cells, obtained before transplant. The CDR3 DNA reads TGTGCCAGCCATAGGGGGGGGTTATCAGATACGCAGTATTTT. Amino acid sequence: CASHRGGLSDTQYF.